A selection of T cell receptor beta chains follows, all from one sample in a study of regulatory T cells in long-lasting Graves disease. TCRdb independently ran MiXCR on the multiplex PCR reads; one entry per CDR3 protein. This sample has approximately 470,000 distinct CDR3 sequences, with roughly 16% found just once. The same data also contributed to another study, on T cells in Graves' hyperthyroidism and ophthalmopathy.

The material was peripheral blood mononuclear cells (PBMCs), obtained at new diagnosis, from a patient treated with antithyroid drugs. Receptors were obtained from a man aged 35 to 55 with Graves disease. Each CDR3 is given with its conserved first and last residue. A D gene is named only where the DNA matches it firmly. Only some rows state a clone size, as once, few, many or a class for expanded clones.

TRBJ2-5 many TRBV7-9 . TGTGCCTGCAGCCCCCGGATCGAGACCCAGTACTTC CACSPRIETQYF
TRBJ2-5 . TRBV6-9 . TGTGCCAGCAGTTACGGGGCAGGGAGAGAGACCCAGTACTTC CASSYGAGRETQYF
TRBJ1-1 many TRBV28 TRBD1 TGTGCCAGCAGTTGGGGACAGGGGGCGGCTGAAGCTTTCTTT CASSWGQGAAEAFF
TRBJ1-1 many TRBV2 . TGTGCCAGCAGCGTCCCGCGGGCGAAAGCTTTCTTT CASSVPRAKAFF
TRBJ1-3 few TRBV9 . TGTGCCAGCAGCGTAGCCGGTGTCTATGGAAACACCATATATTTT CASSVAGVYGNTIYF
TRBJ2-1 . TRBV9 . TGTGCCAGCAGCCCTCATAATCAAAACAATGAGCAGTTCTTC CASSPHNQNNEQFF
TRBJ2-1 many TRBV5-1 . TGCGCCAGCAGCCCGGGGGGCCATGAGCAGTTCTTC CASSPGGHEQFF
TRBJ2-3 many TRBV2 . TGTGCCAGCAGTGAACTGGCAGGAACCAATACGCAGTATTTT CASSELAGTNTQYF
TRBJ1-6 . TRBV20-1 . TGCAGTGCTAGTATTACAGAACTTTCACCCCTCCACTTT CSASITELSPLHF
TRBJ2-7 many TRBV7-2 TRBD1 TGTGCCAGCAGCTTAGTGACGGGACAGGGGTCCGAGCAGTACTTC CASSLVTGQGSEQYF
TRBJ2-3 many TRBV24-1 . TGTGCCACCAGTGATTTTACAGGGAGTACCACAGATACGCAGTATTTT CATSDFTGSTTDTQYF
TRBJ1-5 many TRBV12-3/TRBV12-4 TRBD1 TGTGCCAGCAGTTTACTCAGGGGGGAACAGCCCCAGCATTTT CASSLLRGEQPQHF
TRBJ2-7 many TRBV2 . TGTGCCAGCAGTGGGGTAGAGGTCTACGAGCAGTACTTC CASSGVEVYEQYF
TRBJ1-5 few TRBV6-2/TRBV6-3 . TGTGCCAGCAGTTACTCTATCCAGGCGGGTCAGCCCCAGCATTTT CASSYSIQAGQPQHF
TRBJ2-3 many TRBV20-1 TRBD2 TGCAGTGCTTCACGTAGCGGGCCCACAGATACGCAGTATTTT CSASRSGPTDTQYF
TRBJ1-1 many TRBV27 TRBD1 TGTGCCAGCAGTCCAAAGACAGGGGGCGCATTTACTGAAGCTTTCTTT CASSPKTGGAFTEAFF
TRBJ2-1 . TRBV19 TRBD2 TGTGCCAGTCCAACCCCTTGGACTAGAGGGAATGAGCAGTTCTTC CASPTPWTRGNEQFF
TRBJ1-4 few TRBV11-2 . TGTGCCAGCAGCCCCGGGGGGCCGGGGGAAAAACTGTTTTTT CASSPGGPGEKLFF
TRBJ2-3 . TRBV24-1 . TGTGCCACCAGTGACCCTGGGGGCGGCCACACAGATACGCAGTATTTT CATSDPGGGHTDTQYF
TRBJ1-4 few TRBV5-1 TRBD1 TGCGCCAGCAGCAAGACTCCGCCCGGGACAGGGGGTGAAAAACTGTTTTTT CASSKTPPGTGGEKLFF
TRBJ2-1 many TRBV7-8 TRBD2 TGTGCCAGCAGCTTAGACCGCCTCGGACTAGCGGGGTACAATGAGCAGTTCTTC CASSLDRLGLAGYNEQFF
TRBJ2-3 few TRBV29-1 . TGCAGCGTTGAGGGTAGGCTTATTGGTACGCAGTATTTT CSVEGRLIGTQYF
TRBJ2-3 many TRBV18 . TGTGCCAGCTCAGGAGCGGATCAAGATACGCAGTATTTT CASSGADQDTQYF
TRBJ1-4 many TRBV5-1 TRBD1 TGCGCCAGCAGCCCGGGGGACAGACCGAATGAAAAACTGTTTTTT CASSPGDRPNEKLFF
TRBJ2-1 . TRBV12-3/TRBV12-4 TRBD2 TGTGCCAGCAGTTATCCGGGAGGGCCTCTATTCAATGAGCAGTTCTTC CASSYPGGPLFNEQFF